This passage covers 6 T cell receptor beta chains from one sample sequenced in a study of spatial heterogeneity in lung cancer. General study points: Tumor mutation counts were tracked by expanded intratumoral alpha and beta TCR counts.

The time point is: sample taken at primary tumor resection. These receptors' antigens are unknown. TCRdb re-analysed the 5' RACE reads in MiXCR, keeping a single row per CDR3 protein. The data contain some 10,000 distinct CDR3 sequences, about 5% of them seen just once; the ten biggest clones take up roughly 12%. This material consisted of lung tumor tissue, taken at surgery. The receptor source for this set is a male donor with early-stage non-small cell lung cancer.

As regards this clonotype: The library was designed around alpha chains, so this beta chain is a stray read whose abundance carries little weight. The chain joins TRBV20-1 to TRBJ2-7; 13 bases align to TRBD2. Germline V gene sequence: CDR1 DFQATT, CDR2 SNEGSKA (reference sequence). This CDR3 spans 14 amino acids. J gave up 5 bases and V 6 bases, and 7 bases lay outside the gene matches. In nucleotides, the CDR3 is TGCAGTGCAACCGGACTAGCGGGAGCTAACGAGCAGTACTTC. Residues: CSATGLAGANEQYF.

This clonotype was seen many times. Because the library targeted alpha chains, this beta chain is an off-target read whose size means little. The V and J genes are TRBV6-5 and TRBJ2-3; D perhaps matches TRBD1 (6 bases). Germline CDR1 MNHEY, CDR2 SVGAGI. The CDR3 runs 15 residues. V was shortened by 6 bases and J by 0 bases, with 13 bases between the two germline ends. The CDR3 sequence: CASRLGTPSTDTQYF. CDR3 DNA sequence: TGTGCCAGCAGACTAGGGACACCAAGCACAGATACGCAGTATTTT.

Note on this clonotype: This beta chain was picked up by a library intended for alpha chains and is off target, so its count carries little meaning. The chain links TRBV5-1 to TRBJ2-7; TRBD1 matches 8 bases. This CDR3 has 13 residues. V was clipped by 2 bases and J by 6 bases; unmatched bases: 4. The V gene's germline CDR1 is SGHRS and CDR2 YFSETQ. The CDR3 DNA reads as TGCGCCAGCAGCTTAGGACAGGGCGGCGAGCAGTACTTC. This sequence encodes CASSLGQGGEQYF.

This clonotype was counted ten times or more. Because the library targeted alpha chains, this beta chain is an off-target read whose size means little. The genes are TRBV28 and TRBJ1-5, with a weak D call TRBD1 (5 bases). Germline V gene lookup returns CDR1 MDHEN and CDR2 SYDVKM. V was cut by 6 bases and J by 4 bases, with 19 bases left in between. The CDR3 runs 16 residues. CDR3 residues: CASRNPPGLLNQPQHF. In nucleotides, the CDR3 is TGTGCCAGCAGAAATCCCCCGGGACTTTTGAATCAGCCCCAGCATTTT. The whole variable domain, remainder taken from reference TRBV28 and TRBJ1-5, is DVKVTQSSRYLVKRTGEKVFLECVQDMDHENMFWYRQDPGLGLRLIYFSYDVKMKEKGDIPEGYSVSREKKERFSLILESASTNQTSMYLCASRNPPGLLNQPQHFGDGTRLSIL.

In its sample, this clonotype was seen many times. The library was prepared for alpha chains; this beta chain is a stray read, so its frequency means little. The V and J genes are TRBV12-3 or TRBV12-4 and TRBJ2-3; TRBD2 matches at 13 bases. The trim removed 5 bases at V and 0 bases at J, leaving 2 bases unmatched. The CDR3 loop spans 16 amino acids. The DNA for the CDR3 is TGTGCCAGCAGTAGGGGACTAGCGGGGAGCACAGATACGCAGTATTTT. This gives the protein CASSRGLAGSTDTQYF.

This clonotype occurred many times. This beta chain slipped into a library made for alpha chains as a stray read, so its size is not meaningful. The V call is TRBV5-1, the J call TRBJ1-1; tentative D call: TRBD1 (5 bases). The CDR3 totals 14 residues. Trimming pared 4 bases from V and 1 base from J, leaving 11 bases between. Germline lookup yields CDR1 SGHRS and CDR2 YFSETQ. CDR3 sequence: CASSGGTGNTEAFF. CDR3 nucleotides: TGCGCCAGCAGCGGGGGGACGGGGAACACTGAAGCTTTCTTT.